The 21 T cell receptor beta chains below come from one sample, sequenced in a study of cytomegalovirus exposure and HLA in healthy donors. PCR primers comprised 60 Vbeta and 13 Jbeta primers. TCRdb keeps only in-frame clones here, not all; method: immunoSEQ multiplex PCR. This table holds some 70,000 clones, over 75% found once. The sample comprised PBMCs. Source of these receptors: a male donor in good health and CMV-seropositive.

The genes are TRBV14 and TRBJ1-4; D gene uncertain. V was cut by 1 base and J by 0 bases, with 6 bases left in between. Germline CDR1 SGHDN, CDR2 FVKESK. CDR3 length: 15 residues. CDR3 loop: CASSQGVATNEKLFF. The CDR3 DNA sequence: TGTGCCAGCAGCCAAGGCGTTGCAACTAATGAAAAACTGTTTTTT. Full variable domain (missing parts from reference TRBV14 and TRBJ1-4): EAGVTQFPSHSVIEKGQTVTLRCDPISGHDNLYWYRRVMGKEIKFLLHFVKESKQDESGMPNNRFLAERTGGTYSTLKVQPAELEDSGVYFCASSQGVATNEKLFFGSGTQLSVL.

The CDR3, as DNA: TGTGCCAGCAGCCTCGAGACAGGGACCTACAATGAGCAGTTCTTC. This sequence encodes CASSLETGTYNEQFF. J is TRBJ2-1 and V is TRBV5-4; 7 bases match TRBD1. Germline-derived CDR1 and CDR2 are SGHNT and YYREEE (reference sequence). This CDR3 is 15 amino acids long. J lost 2 bases, V lost 4 bases, and 6 bases had no gene match.

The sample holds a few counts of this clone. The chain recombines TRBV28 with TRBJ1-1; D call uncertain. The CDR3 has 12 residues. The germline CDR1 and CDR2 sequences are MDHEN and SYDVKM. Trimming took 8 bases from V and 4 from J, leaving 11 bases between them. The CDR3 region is CASGAGVTEAFF. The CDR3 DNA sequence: TGTGCCAGCGGCGCGGGAGTCACTGAAGCTTTCTTT.

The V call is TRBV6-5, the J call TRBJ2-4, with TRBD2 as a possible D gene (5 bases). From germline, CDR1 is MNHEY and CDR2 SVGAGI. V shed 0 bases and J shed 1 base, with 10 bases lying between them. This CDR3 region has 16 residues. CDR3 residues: CASSYSPGMAKNIQYF. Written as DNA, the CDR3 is TGTGCCAGCAGTTACTCGCCGGGAATGGCCAAAAACATTCAGTACTTC.

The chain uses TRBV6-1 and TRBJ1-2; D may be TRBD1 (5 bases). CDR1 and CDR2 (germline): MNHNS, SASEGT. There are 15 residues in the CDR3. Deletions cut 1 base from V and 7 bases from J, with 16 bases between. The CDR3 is CASSEEPGTFAGYTF. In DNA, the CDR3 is TGTGCCAGCAGTGAAGAACCTGGGACTTTTGCTGGCTACACCTTC.

The DNA of the CDR3 is TGTGCCAGCTCAAACAGGCCCCAGCGAACAGATACGCAGTATTTT. It specifies CASSNRPQRTDTQYF. V is TRBV18 and J is TRBJ2-3, with D possibly TRBD1 on 5 matching bases. Trimming removed 5 bases at V and 3 bases at J, with 15 bases between. The CDR3 length is 15 residues. Germline-derived CDR1 and CDR2 are KGHSH and LQKENI.

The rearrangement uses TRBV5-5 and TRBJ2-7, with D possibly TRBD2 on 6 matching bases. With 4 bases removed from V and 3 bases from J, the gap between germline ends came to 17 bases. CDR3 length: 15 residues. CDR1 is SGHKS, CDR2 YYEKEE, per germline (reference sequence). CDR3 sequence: CASSPDGGINYEQYF. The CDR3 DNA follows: TGTGCCAGCAGCCCCGATGGAGGGATAAACTACGAGCAGTACTTC.

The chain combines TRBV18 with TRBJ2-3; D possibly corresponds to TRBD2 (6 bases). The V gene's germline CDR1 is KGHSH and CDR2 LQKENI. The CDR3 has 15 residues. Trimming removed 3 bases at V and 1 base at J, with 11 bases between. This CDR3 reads CASSPVWEGTDTQYF. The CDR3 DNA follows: TGTGCCAGCTCACCGGTCTGGGAGGGCACAGATACGCAGTATTTT.

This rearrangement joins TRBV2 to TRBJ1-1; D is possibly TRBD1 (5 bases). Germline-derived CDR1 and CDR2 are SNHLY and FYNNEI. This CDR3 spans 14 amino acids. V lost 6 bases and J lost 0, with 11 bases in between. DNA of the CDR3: TGTGCCAGCAGACCCAGGGCTCTGAACACTGAAGCTTTCTTT. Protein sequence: CASRPRALNTEAFF.

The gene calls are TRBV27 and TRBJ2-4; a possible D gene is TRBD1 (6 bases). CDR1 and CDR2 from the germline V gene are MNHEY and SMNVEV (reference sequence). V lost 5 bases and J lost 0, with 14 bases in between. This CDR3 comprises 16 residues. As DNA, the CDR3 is TGTGCCAGCAGTCGGACAGTTCCCTTAGCCAAAAACATTCAGTACTTC. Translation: CASSRTVPLAKNIQYF.

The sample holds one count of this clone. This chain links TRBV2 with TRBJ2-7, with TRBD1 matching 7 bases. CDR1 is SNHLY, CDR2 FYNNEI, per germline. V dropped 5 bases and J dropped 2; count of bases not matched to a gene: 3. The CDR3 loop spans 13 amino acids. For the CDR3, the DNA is TGTGCCAGCAGTTTTGACAGGGCCTACGAGCAGTACTTC. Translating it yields CASSFDRAYEQYF.

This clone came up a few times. CDR3 coding DNA: TGTGCCAGCAGCTCATGGCTCCCGGACAGGGGATTTTCACCCCTCCACTTT. It yields the protein CASSSWLPDRGFSPLHF. The chain joins TRBV7-9 to TRBJ1-6; 9 bases agree with TRBD1. The CDR3 covers 17 residues. Germline CDR1 and CDR2: SEHNR and FQNEAQ (reference sequence). With V trimmed by 4 bases and J by 9 bases, 13 bases remained unmatched.

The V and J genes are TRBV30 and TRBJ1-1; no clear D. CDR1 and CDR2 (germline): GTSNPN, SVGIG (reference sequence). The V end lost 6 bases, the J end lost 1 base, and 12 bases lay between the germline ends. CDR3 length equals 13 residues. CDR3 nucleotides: TGTGCCTGCCCGGGGAGAAAGAACACTGAAGCTTTCTTT. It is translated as CACPGRKNTEAFF. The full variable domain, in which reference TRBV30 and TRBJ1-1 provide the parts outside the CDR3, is SQTIHQWPATLVQPVGSPLSLECTVEGTSNPNLYWYRQAAGRGLQLLFYSVGIGQISSEVPQNLSASRPQDRQFILSSKKLLLSDSGFYLCACPGRKNTEAFFGQGTRLTVV.

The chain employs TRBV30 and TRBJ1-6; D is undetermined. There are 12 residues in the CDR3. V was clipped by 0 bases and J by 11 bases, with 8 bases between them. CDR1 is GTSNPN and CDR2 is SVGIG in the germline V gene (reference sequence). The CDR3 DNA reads TGTGCCTGGAGTGTACAGAGTCCACCCCTCCACTTT. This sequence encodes CAWSVQSPPLHF.

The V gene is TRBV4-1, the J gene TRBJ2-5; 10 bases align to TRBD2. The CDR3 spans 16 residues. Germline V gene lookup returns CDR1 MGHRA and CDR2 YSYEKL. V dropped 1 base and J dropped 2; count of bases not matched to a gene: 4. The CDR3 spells CASSQAGSGGQETQYF. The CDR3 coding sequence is TGCGCCAGCAGCCAAGCTGGTAGCGGGGGGCAAGAGACCCAGTACTTC.

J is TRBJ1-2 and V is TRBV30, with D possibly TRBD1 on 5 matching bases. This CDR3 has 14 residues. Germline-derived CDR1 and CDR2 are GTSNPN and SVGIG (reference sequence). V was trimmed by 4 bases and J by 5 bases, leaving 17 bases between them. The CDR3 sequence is CAWNDDSISYGYTF. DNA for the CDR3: TGTGCCTGGAACGATGACAGCATCTCTTATGGCTACACCTTC.

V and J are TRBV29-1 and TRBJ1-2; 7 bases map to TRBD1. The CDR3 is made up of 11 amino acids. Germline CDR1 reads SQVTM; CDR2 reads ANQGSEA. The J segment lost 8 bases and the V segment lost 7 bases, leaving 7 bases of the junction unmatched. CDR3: CSAADRLGYTF. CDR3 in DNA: TGCAGCGCCGCGGACAGGTTGGGCTACACCTTC.

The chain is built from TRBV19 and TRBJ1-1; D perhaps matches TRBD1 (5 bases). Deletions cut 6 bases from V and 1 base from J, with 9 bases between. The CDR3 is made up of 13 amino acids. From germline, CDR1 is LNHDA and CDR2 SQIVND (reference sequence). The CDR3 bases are TGTGCCAGTAGGTACCAGGGGAACACTGAAGCTTTCTTT. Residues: CASRYQGNTEAFF.

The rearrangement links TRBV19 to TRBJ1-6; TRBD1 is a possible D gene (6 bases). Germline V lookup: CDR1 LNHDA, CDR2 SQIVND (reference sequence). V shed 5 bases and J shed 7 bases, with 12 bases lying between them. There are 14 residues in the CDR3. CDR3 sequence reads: CASSGQIVNSPLHF. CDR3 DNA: TGTGCCAGTAGTGGACAGATAGTCAATTCACCCCTCCACTTT.

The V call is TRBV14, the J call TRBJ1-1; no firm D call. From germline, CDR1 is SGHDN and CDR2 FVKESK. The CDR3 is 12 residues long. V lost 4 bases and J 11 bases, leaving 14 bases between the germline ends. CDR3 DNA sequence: TGTGCCAGCAGCCCGAGAGGTGGTAGGGCTTTCTTT. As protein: CASSPRGGRAFF.

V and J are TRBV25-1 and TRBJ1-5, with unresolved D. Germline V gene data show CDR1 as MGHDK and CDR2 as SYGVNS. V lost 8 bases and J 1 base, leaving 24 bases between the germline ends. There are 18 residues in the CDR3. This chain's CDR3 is CASSLSSGSGRSNQPQHF. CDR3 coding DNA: TGTGCCAGCTCACTTTCCTCCGGTAGTGGGAGGAGCAATCAGCCCCAGCATTTT.